These 11 T cell receptor beta chains originate from one sample sequenced in a study of beta chain features in type 1 diabetes. The entirety of the isolated RNA underwent reverse transcription, so expressed TCRB transcripts were sequenced. The repertoire was sequenced with immunoSEQ multiplex PCR; TCRdb's copy has only in-frame clones and lacks some. This sample has 100,000 to 150,000 clones, with roughly 17% found just once. Antigens of these TCRs are unknown. Study findings and constraints: There was a moderate but significant shortening of TCRB CDR3s in all four CD4+ subsets of Type 1 diabetes patients.

What was sequenced was central memory CD4+ T cells from blood. These receptors originate from a young man with type 1 diabetes.

The chain couples TRBV7-9 to TRBJ2-3, with 8 bases fitting TRBD2. This CDR3 has 17 amino acids. Germline-derived CDR1 and CDR2 are SEHNR and FQNEAQ (reference sequence). J lost 4 bases, V lost 5 bases, and 14 bases had no gene match. The CDR3 DNA reads TGTGCCAGCAGCCCCGGGTTACCCAGCGGGGGCGCAGATACGCAGTATTTT. The encoded protein is CASSPGLPSGGADTQYF.

The sample holds a few counts of this clone. The chain joins TRBV15 to TRBJ1-1; D is unresolved. Germline assignment: CDR1 LNHNV and CDR2 YYDKDF (reference sequence). Between the trimmed V and J ends, which lost 0 bases and 3 bases, there was a span of 8 bases. This CDR3 is 14 amino acids long. The DNA of the CDR3 is TGTGCCACCAGCAGAGAAGCGGGGTACACTGAAGCTTTCTTT. It encodes CATSREAGYTEAFF.

This clone turned up a few times. The chain recombines TRBV9 with TRBJ2-1; D is ambiguous. The germline V gene has CDR1 SGDLS and CDR2 YYNGEE. CDR3 length: 13 residues. Trimming removed 1 base at V and 3 bases at J, with 5 bases between. Here the CDR3 reads CASSVRFYNEQFF. The CDR3 nucleotides are TGTGCCAGCAGCGTAAGGTTCTACAATGAGCAGTTCTTC.

The V gene is TRBV29-1, the J gene TRBJ1-1; possibly TRBD1 for D (6 bases). Germline CDR1 SQVTM, CDR2 ANQGSEA. CDR3 length: 13 residues. Trimming shortened V by 3 bases and J by 4 bases, and 12 bases separated the two germline ends. The CDR3 nucleotides read TGCAGCGTTGACAGGGGTTACGGCACTGAAGCTTTCTTT. Its protein product is CSVDRGYGTEAFF. Variable domain in full (rest from reference TRBV29-1 and TRBJ1-1): SAVISQKPSRDICQRGTSLTIQCQVDSQVTMMFWYRQQPGQSLTLIATANQGSEATYESGFVIDKFPISRPNLTFSTLTVSNMSPEDSSIYLCSVDRGYGTEAFFGQGTRLTVV.

This chain connects TRBV30 to TRBJ2-3; D is uncertain. V gave up 2 bases and J gave up 6 bases, with 9 bases separating them. This CDR3 contains 12 residues. Germline V gene data show CDR1 as GTSNPN and CDR2 as SVGIG (reference sequence). CDR3: CAWSKVSDTQYF. In nucleotides, the CDR3 is TGTGCCTGGAGTAAGGTGTCCGATACGCAGTATTTT.

This clone was found many times. The chain joins TRBV18 to TRBJ2-1, with TRBD2 identical over 8 bases. CDR3 length: 15 amino acids. Germline V gives CDR1 KGHSH, CDR2 LQKENI. After removal of 5 bases from V and 0 bases from J, the junction contained 3 bases not matched to a gene. In DNA form, the CDR3 reads TGTGCCAGCTCATTCAGCGGGGGCTCCTACAATGAGCAGTTCTTC. Translated, it gives CASSFSGGSYNEQFF.

This clone was observed a handful of times. The genes are TRBV5-5 and TRBJ2-5, with no clear D. This CDR3 is 12 amino acids long. Germline V gene data show CDR1 as SGHKS and CDR2 as YYEKEE (reference sequence). V dropped 5 bases and J dropped 3 bases, with 8 bases sitting between them. CDR3 in amino acids: CASSATKETQYF. The CDR3 nucleotides read TGTGCCAGCAGTGCTACTAAAGAGACCCAGTACTTC. Full variable domain (outside the CDR3, taken from reference TRBV5-5 and TRBJ2-5): DAGVTQSPTHLIKTRGQQVTLRCSPISGHKSVSWYQQVLGQGPQFIFQYYEKEERGRGNFPDRFSARQFPNYSSELNVNALLLGDSALYLCASSATKETQYFGPGTRLLVL.

This clone has only one observation. This rearrangement joins TRBV2 to TRBJ2-1; no definite D call. There are 13 residues in the CDR3. V dropped 8 bases and J dropped 4 bases, with 12 bases sitting between them. Germline V CDR1 and CDR2: SNHLY, FYNNEI. The CDR3 nucleotides read TGTGCCAGCGTTGGGGAAGGTTACAATGAGCAGTTCTTC. It yields the protein CASVGEGYNEQFF.

This clone was seen ten or more times. Other DNA sequences in this specimen translate into the identical CDR3. This sequence joins TRBV7-3 and TRBJ2-5; 7 bases fit TRBD1. The CDR3 runs 15 residues. Germline values: CDR1 SGHTA, CDR2 FQGTGA. V gave up 2 bases and J gave up 5 bases; unmatched junction bases: 8. CDR3 nucleotides: TGTGCCAGCAGCTTATTAGCAGGGGGTGGCGAGACCCAGTACTTC. Translated, it gives CASSLLAGGGETQYF.

This clone was counted between two and nine times. V and J are TRBV19 and TRBJ1-2; TRBD1 is a possible D gene (5 bases). Germline V gene data show CDR1 as LNHDA and CDR2 as SQIVND (reference sequence). Trimming pared 7 bases from V and 2 bases from J, leaving 5 bases between. The CDR3 loop spans 11 amino acids. DNA for the CDR3: TGTGCCAGTACAGGGAACTATGGCTACACCTTC. Amino acids: CASTGNYGYTF.

This clone was picked up a small number of times. The V call is TRBV6-5, the J call TRBJ2-3, with a possible D match to TRBD2 (5 bases). The CDR3 spans 12 residues. V lost 4 bases and J lost 4, with 6 bases in between. The germline V gene encodes CDR1 MNHEY and CDR2 SVGAGI. The CDR3 DNA reads TGTGCCAGCAGTTCCGGGGCAGATACGCAGTATTTT. Amino acids: CASSSGADTQYF.